Presented here are 8 T cell receptor beta chains from one specimen sequenced in a study of OX40 agonist ivuxolimab in advanced cancers. The data were produced by immunoSEQ multiplex PCR, yet TCRdb's version contains in-frame clones alone and is incomplete. There are around 20,000 clones in the sample; 74% occur only once, and 33% lies in the top ten. Specimen: CD4+ or CD8+ T cells sorted from blood, collected in a trial of the OX40 agonist ivuxolimab. The receptors stem from an adult with an advanced solid tumor such as melanoma, head and neck, liver or kidney cancer.

The V gene is TRBV27, the J gene TRBJ1-1, with D maybe TRBD1 (5 bases). The CDR3 has 14 amino acids. The germline V and J ends were trimmed by 3 bases and 5 bases, with 13 bases remaining between them. The germline V gene has CDR1 MNHEY and CDR2 SMNVEV (reference sequence). The CDR3 DNA follows: TGTGCCAGCAGTTTTTTGGGGGAAGGGACTGAAGCTTTCTTT. Its protein is CASSFLGEGTEAFF.

V is TRBV6-5 and J is TRBJ2-5, with TRBD2 matching 12 bases. V shed 5 bases and J 5 bases; nucleotides not matched to a gene: 6. Per the germline V gene, CDR1 is MNHEY and CDR2 is SVGAGI. This CDR3 has 15 amino acids. CDR3 DNA sequence: TGTGCCAGCAGTCTGACTAGCGGGAGTATGGAGACCCAGTACTTC. Translation gives CASSLTSGSMETQYF.

This chain connects TRBV27 to TRBJ1-5, with a weak D call TRBD1 (5 bases). The germline V and J ends were trimmed by 4 bases and 2 bases, with 12 bases remaining between them. Germline CDR1 MNHEY, CDR2 SMNVEV (reference sequence). The CDR3 runs 15 residues. The CDR3, as DNA: TGTGCCAGCAGTTGGTCGGGGGGAGGCAATCAGCCCCAGCATTTT. It is translated as CASSWSGGGNQPQHF.

As regards this clone: A clone one base away is much larger, so this may be a read error. The genes are TRBV5-6 and TRBJ1-1, with 8 nucleotides matching TRBD1. The CDR3 runs to 14 residues. The germline gives CDR1 SGHDT, CDR2 YYEEEE. CDR3 bases: TGTGCCAGCAGCCGATGGGACAGGTACACTGAAGTTTTCTTT. Protein sequence: CASSRWDRYTEVFF.

This chain uses TRBV11-2 with TRBJ2-1; D call uncertain. Per the germline V gene, CDR1 is SGHAT and CDR2 is FQNNGV. This CDR3 comprises 12 residues. The ends were cut back, 4 bases at V and 6 bases at J, with 7 bases in the middle. The CDR3 loop is CASSSASNEQFF. CDR3 sequence (DNA): TGTGCCAGCAGCTCGGCTAGCAATGAGCAGTTCTTC.

The DNA for the CDR3 is TGTGCCAGCACTAAGGAGGGCCAGAATGAGCAGTTCTTC. Residues: CASTKEGQNEQFF. The rearrangement links TRBV7-2 to TRBJ2-1, with a possible D match to TRBD2 (6 bases). The CDR3 runs to 13 residues. Trimming took 7 bases from V and 7 from J, leaving 14 bases between them. Germline V gives CDR1 SGHTA, CDR2 FQGNSA.

The J gene is TRBJ2-1, the V gene TRBV5-1; TRBD2 aligns across 14 bases. CDR1 is SGHRS and CDR2 is YFSETQ in the germline V gene. With V trimmed by 4 bases and J by 8 bases, 2 bases remained unmatched. The CDR3 sequence is 14 residues long. The CDR3 sequence: CASSPGLAGDEQFF. As DNA, the CDR3 is TGCGCCAGCAGCCCGGGACTAGCGGGAGATGAGCAGTTCTTC.

The V and J genes are TRBV4-3 and TRBJ1-1; D call uncertain. Deletions cut 4 bases from V and 0 bases from J, with 9 bases between. CDR3 length equals 14 residues. CDR1 is LGHNA and CDR2 is YSLEER in the germline V gene. CDR3 bases: TGCGCCAGCAGCCTGGAGAGCATGAACACTGAAGCTTTCTTT. It is translated as CASSLESMNTEAFF.